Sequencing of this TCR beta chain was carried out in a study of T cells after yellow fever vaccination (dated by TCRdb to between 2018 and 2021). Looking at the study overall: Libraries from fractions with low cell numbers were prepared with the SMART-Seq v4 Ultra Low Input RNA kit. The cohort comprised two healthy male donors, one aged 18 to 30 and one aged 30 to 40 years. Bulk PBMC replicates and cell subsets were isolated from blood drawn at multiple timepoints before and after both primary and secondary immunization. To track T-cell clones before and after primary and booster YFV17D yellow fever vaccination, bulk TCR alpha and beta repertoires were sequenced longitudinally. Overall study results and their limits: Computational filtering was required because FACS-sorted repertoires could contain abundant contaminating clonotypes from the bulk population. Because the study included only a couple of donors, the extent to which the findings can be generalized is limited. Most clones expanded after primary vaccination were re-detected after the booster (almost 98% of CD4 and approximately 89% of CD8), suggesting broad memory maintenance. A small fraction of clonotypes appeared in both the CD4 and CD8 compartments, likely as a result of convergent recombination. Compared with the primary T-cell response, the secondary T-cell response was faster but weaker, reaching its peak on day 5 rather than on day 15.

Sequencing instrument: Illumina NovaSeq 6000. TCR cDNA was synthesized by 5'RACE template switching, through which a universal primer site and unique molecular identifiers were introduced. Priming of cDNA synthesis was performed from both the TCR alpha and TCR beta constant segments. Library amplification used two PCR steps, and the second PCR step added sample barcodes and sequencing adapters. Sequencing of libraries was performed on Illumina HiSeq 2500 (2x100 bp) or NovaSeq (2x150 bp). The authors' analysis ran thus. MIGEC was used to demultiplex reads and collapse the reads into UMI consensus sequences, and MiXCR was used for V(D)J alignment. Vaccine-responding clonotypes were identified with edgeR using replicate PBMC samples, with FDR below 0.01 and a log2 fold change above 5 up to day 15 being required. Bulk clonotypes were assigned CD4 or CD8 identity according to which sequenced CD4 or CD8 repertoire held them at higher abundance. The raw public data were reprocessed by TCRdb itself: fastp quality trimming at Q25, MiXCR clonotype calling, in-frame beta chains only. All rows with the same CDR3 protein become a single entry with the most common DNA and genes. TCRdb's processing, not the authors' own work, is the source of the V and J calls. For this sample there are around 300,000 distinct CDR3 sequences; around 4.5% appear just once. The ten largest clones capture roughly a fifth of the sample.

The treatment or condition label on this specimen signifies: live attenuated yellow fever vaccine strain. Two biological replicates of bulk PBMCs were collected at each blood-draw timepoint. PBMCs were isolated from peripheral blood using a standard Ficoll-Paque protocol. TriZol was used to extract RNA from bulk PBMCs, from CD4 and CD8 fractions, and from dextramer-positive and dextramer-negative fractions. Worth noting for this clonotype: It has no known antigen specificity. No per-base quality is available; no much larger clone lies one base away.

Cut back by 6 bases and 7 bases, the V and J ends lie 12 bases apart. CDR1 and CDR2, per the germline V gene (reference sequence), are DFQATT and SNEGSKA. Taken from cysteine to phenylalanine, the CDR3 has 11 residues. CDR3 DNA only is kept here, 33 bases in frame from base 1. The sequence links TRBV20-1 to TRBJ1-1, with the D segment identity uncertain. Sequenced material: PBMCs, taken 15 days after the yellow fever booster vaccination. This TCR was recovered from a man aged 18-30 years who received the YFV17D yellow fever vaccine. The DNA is TGCAGTGCCAAGAAATTACGTGAAGCTTTCTTT. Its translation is CSAKKLREAFF.